This T cell receptor (beta chain) was identified in a study of human T cells and chemical hapten exposure. Study details: Across its 20 to 25 weeks, the study gave patients weekly diphenylcyclopropenone doses to the scalp.

The library tagged each cDNA molecule with unique molecular identifiers. TCRdb re-called the RACE reads with MiXCR, one entry per CDR3 protein. Here the sample spans over 65,000 distinct CDR3 sequences, 11% being singletons. General study points: Patch test score was positively correlated with the counts of PT1 expanded TCRs.

This sample's time point: patch test 2, 6 weeks after DPC sensitization. Treatment specified: therapeutic diphenylcyclopropenone sensitization with weekly scalp DPC. Samples of blood were obtained prior to the application of each patch test. The CDR3 is 14 residues long. CDR1 SQVTM and CDR2 ANQGSEA come from the germline V gene. V trimming: 5 bases; J trimming: 3 bases; junction bases outside the gene matches: 7. A note on this clonotype: Its antigen is undetermined.

V and J are TRBV29-1 and TRBJ1-1, with 9 bases matching TRBD1. This clonotype was obtained from a man younger than 35 with alopecia areata. Some clones in this sample may be carry-over from other donors' samples. This material consisted of whole blood, taken in connection with sensitization to the hapten diphenylcyclopropenone (DPC). The CDR3 coding sequence is TGCAGCGTTTCCCGGGACAGGGTAGACACTGAAGCTTTCTTT. Translated: CSVSRDRVDTEAFF.